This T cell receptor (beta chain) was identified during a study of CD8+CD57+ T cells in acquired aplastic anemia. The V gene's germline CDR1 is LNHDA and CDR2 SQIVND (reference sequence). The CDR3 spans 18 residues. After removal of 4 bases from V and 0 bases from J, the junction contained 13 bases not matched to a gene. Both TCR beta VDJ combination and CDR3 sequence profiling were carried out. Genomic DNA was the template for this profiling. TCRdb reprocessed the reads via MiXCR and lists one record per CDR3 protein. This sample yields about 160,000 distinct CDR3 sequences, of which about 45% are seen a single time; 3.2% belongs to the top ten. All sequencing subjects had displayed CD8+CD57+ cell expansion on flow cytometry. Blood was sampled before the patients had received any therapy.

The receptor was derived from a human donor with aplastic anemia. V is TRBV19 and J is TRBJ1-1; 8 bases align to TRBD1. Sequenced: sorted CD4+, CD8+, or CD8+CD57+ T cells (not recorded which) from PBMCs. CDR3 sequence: CASSTPPPGGYMNTEAFF. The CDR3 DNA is TGTGCCAGTAGTACACCCCCCCCAGGGGGCTACATGAACACTGAAGCTTTCTTT.